Listed below are T cell receptor beta chains from one sample, sequenced in a study of cytomegalovirus exposure and HLA in healthy donors. Some clones are missing from TCRdb's copy, which holds only in-frame ones; the method was immunoSEQ multiplex PCR. The sample yields roughly 140,000 clones, roughly 80% seen once. The sample comprised PBMCs. The receptor source for this set is a man aged 18 to 35 in good health and CMV-seronegative. CDR3s include the opening cysteine and the closing phenylalanine or tryptophan. The order of the fields is D gene, clone size, V gene, CDR3 length, J gene, CDR3 protein, CDR3 DNA. D genes are given only for firm matches. Not every row has a clone size; where given, it reads once, few, many or a size class.

d_gene: NA; abundance: NA; v_gene: TRBV6-5; len: 14; j_gene: TRBJ2-5; CDR3aa: CASTDRDIKETQYF; CDR3nt: TGTGCCAGCACCGACCGGGACATAAAAGAGACCCAGTACTTC
d_gene: NA; abundance: once; v_gene: TRBV7-9; len: 9; j_gene: TRBJ2-5; CDR3aa: CSIGETQYF; CDR3nt: TGTTCCATCGGGGAGACCCAGTACTTC
d_gene: NA; abundance: NA; v_gene: TRBV6-5; len: 14; j_gene: TRBJ2-7; CDR3aa: CASSYSSSSYEQYF; CDR3nt: TGTGCCAGCAGTTACTCTAGCAGCTCCTACGAGCAGTACTTC
d_gene: TRBD1; abundance: NA; v_gene: TRBV6-5; len: 15; j_gene: TRBJ2-4; CDR3aa: CASSYSGTGQNIQYF; CDR3nt: TGTGCCAGCAGTTACTCCGGGACAGGTCAAAACATTCAGTACTTC
d_gene: NA; abundance: NA; v_gene: TRBV18; len: 13; j_gene: TRBJ2-7; CDR3aa: CASSPDSSYEQYF; CDR3nt: TGTGCCAGCTCACCTGACAGCTCCTACGAGCAGTACTTC
d_gene: NA; abundance: once; v_gene: TRBV7-9; len: 12; j_gene: TRBJ1-1; CDR3aa: CAIGGINTEAFF; CDR3nt: TGTGCCATCGGAGGTATTAACACTGAAGCTTTCTTT
d_gene: NA; abundance: NA; v_gene: TRBV7-9; len: 12; j_gene: TRBJ2-5; CDR3aa: CASNTDAETQYF; CDR3nt: TGTGCCAGCAATACAGATGCAGAGACCCAGTACTTC
d_gene: NA; abundance: NA; v_gene: TRBV15; len: 15; j_gene: TRBJ2-7; CDR3aa: CATSRGGGSTYEQYF; CDR3nt: TGTGCCACCAGCAGAGGAGGCGGGTCAACCTACGAGCAGTACTTC
d_gene: NA; abundance: few; v_gene: TRBV28; len: 15; j_gene: TRBJ1-2; CDR3aa: CASSNADGYNYGYTF; CDR3nt: TGTGCCAGCAGCAATGCGGATGGCTATAACTATGGCTACACCTTC
d_gene: NA; abundance: NA; v_gene: TRBV28; len: 16; j_gene: TRBJ2-1; CDR3aa: CASSFYGQPYQHEQFF; CDR3nt: TGTGCCAGCAGTTTCTACGGACAGCCCTACCAGCATGAGCAGTTCTTC
d_gene: NA; abundance: NA; v_gene: TRBV28; len: 12; j_gene: TRBJ2-3; CDR3aa: CASTSGGDTQYF; CDR3nt: TGTGCCAGCACCTCCGGTGGAGATACGCAGTATTTT
d_gene: TRBD2; abundance: NA; v_gene: TRBV19; len: 15; j_gene: TRBJ2-1; CDR3aa: CASRVTGTNNNEQFF; CDR3nt: TGTGCCAGTAGAGTCACCGGGACTAACAACAATGAGCAGTTCTTC
d_gene: NA; abundance: NA; v_gene: TRBV7-9; len: 14; j_gene: TRBJ2-1; CDR3aa: CASSLDGGNNEQFF; CDR3nt: TGTGCCAGCAGCTTAGATGGGGGCAACAATGAGCAGTTCTTC
d_gene: NA; abundance: NA; v_gene: TRBV13; len: 15; j_gene: TRBJ2-2; CDR3aa: CASSLAGHNTGELFF; CDR3nt: TGTGCCAGCAGCTTAGCAGGCCATAACACCGGGGAGCTGTTTTTT
d_gene: NA; abundance: NA; v_gene: TRBV18; len: 15; j_gene: TRBJ2-3; CDR3aa: CASSPRMAHEDTQYF; CDR3nt: TGTGCCAGCTCACCGAGGATGGCCCATGAAGATACGCAGTATTTT
d_gene: NA; abundance: NA; v_gene: TRBV19; len: 11; j_gene: TRBJ2-1; CDR3aa: CASSRWNEQFF; CDR3nt: TGTGCCAGTAGTCGGTGGAATGAGCAGTTCTTC
d_gene: NA; abundance: NA; v_gene: TRBV7-9; len: 14; j_gene: TRBJ2-1; CDR3aa: CASSLDRSGNEQFF; CDR3nt: TGTGCCAGCAGCCTTGACAGGTCTGGCAATGAGCAGTTCTTC
d_gene: TRBD1; abundance: NA; v_gene: TRBV28; len: 14; j_gene: TRBJ2-7; CDR3aa: CASKIPGTGYEQYF; CDR3nt: TGTGCCAGCAAAATCCCCGGGACAGGGTACGAGCAGTACTTC
d_gene: TRBD2; abundance: NA; v_gene: TRBV19; len: 14; j_gene: TRBJ2-3; CDR3aa: CASRTSGNTDTQYF; CDR3nt: TGTGCCAGTAGGACTAGCGGGAACACAGATACGCAGTATTTT
d_gene: TRBD1; abundance: NA; v_gene: TRBV28; len: 17; j_gene: TRBJ2-7; CDR3aa: CASSSKPGTEDYKEQYF; CDR3nt: TGTGCCAGCAGTAGTAAGCCCGGGACAGAGGATTACAAGGAGCAGTACTTC
d_gene: TRBD1; abundance: NA; v_gene: TRBV6-1; len: 15; j_gene: TRBJ2-2; CDR3aa: CASSAGQVNTGELFF; CDR3nt: TGTGCCAGCAGCGCGGGACAGGTAAACACCGGGGAGCTGTTTTTT
d_gene: NA; abundance: NA; v_gene: TRBV6-5; len: 12; j_gene: TRBJ1-2; CDR3aa: CASFGQIYGYTF; CDR3nt: TGTGCCAGCTTCGGACAGATCTATGGCTACACCTTC
d_gene: TRBD1; abundance: NA; v_gene: TRBV6-6; len: 16; j_gene: TRBJ2-3; CDR3aa: CASSPRQGDGTDTQYF; CDR3nt: TGTGCCAGCAGCCCTCGACAGGGGGATGGCACAGATACGCAGTATTTT
d_gene: TRBD1; abundance: few; v_gene: TRBV5-4; len: 18; j_gene: TRBJ2-5; CDR3aa: CASSLVGLGQGGQETQYF; CDR3nt: TGTGCCAGCAGCTTGGTCGGTCTGGGACAGGGAGGCCAAGAGACCCAGTACTTC
d_gene: NA; abundance: NA; v_gene: TRBV5-4; len: 13; j_gene: TRBJ1-3; CDR3aa: CASSFRAGNTIYF; CDR3nt: TGTGCCAGCAGCTTCCGAGCGGGAAACACCATATATTTT
d_gene: TRBD2; abundance: NA; v_gene: TRBV27; len: 15; j_gene: TRBJ2-7; CDR3aa: CASRMTSGSFYEQYF; CDR3nt: TGTGCCAGCAGGATGACTAGCGGGAGTTTCTACGAGCAGTACTTC
d_gene: TRBD2; abundance: NA; v_gene: TRBV4-1; len: 14; j_gene: TRBJ2-1; CDR3aa: CASSHREGLNEQFF; CDR3nt: TGCGCCAGCAGCCACCGGGAGGGCCTCAATGAGCAGTTCTTC
d_gene: TRBD1; abundance: NA; v_gene: TRBV19; len: 14; j_gene: TRBJ2-4; CDR3aa: CASSIVDRENIQYF; CDR3nt: TGTGCCAGTAGTATCGTAGACAGGGAGAACATTCAGTACTTC
d_gene: NA; abundance: few; v_gene: TRBV5-1; len: 16; j_gene: TRBJ1-5; CDR3aa: CASSEDSLGANQPQHF; CDR3nt: TGCGCCAGCTCTGAGGACAGCCTGGGCGCGAATCAGCCCCAGCATTTT
d_gene: TRBD1; abundance: NA; v_gene: TRBV4-1; len: 17; j_gene: TRBJ2-1; CDR3aa: CASSQDDETGGFNEQFF; CDR3nt: TGCGCCAGCAGCCAAGACGATGAGACAGGGGGCTTCAATGAGCAGTTCTTC
d_gene: NA; abundance: NA; v_gene: TRBV11-2; len: 14; j_gene: TRBJ2-1; CDR3aa: CASTEEGEVAEQFF; CDR3nt: TGTGCCAGCACCGAGGAAGGGGAGGTCGCTGAGCAGTTCTTC
d_gene: NA; abundance: NA; v_gene: TRBV10-3; len: 11; j_gene: TRBJ1-2; CDR3aa: CAITQGSGYTF; CDR3nt: TGTGCCATCACTCAGGGATCTGGCTACACCTTC
d_gene: TRBD1; abundance: NA; v_gene: TRBV10-3; len: 12; j_gene: TRBJ2-3; CDR3aa: CATTGDTDTQYF; CDR3nt: TGTGCCACGACAGGGGACACAGATACGCAGTATTTT
d_gene: TRBD2; abundance: few; v_gene: TRBV6-6; len: 13; j_gene: TRBJ2-1; CDR3aa: CAIRSGRRYEQFF; CDR3nt: TGTGCCATCCGCAGCGGGAGGAGGTATGAGCAGTTCTTC
d_gene: NA; abundance: NA; v_gene: TRBV7-2; len: 14; j_gene: TRBJ2-7; CDR3aa: CASSLGTEPYEQYF; CDR3nt: TGTGCCAGCAGCTTAGGGACAGAGCCCTACGAGCAGTACTTC
d_gene: TRBD2; abundance: NA; v_gene: TRBV7-6; len: 14; j_gene: TRBJ2-7; CDR3aa: CASNRTSFTYEQYF; CDR3nt: TGTGCCAGCAACCGGACTAGCTTCACCTACGAGCAGTACTTC
d_gene: NA; abundance: NA; v_gene: TRBV5-1; len: 15; j_gene: TRBJ1-1; CDR3aa: CASSFDGVGNTEAFF; CDR3nt: TGCGCCAGCAGTTTCGACGGGGTTGGGAACACTGAAGCTTTCTTT
d_gene: TRBD1; abundance: NA; v_gene: TRBV9; len: 13; j_gene: TRBJ1-5; CDR3aa: CASSGDRDQPQHF; CDR3nt: TGTGCCAGCAGCGGAGACAGGGATCAGCCCCAGCATTTT
d_gene: NA; abundance: NA; v_gene: TRBV5-4; len: 15; j_gene: TRBJ2-1; CDR3aa: CASSLSRASYNEQFF; CDR3nt: TGTGCCAGCAGCTTATCGCGGGCCTCCTACAATGAGCAGTTCTTC
d_gene: TRBD1; abundance: NA; v_gene: TRBV18; len: 16; j_gene: TRBJ2-2; CDR3aa: CASSPPGTANTGELFF; CDR3nt: TGTGCCAGCTCACCACCGGGGACAGCGAACACCGGGGAGCTGTTTTTT
d_gene: NA; abundance: NA; v_gene: TRBV19; len: 15; j_gene: TRBJ2-3; CDR3aa: CASSKQWGPTDTQYF; CDR3nt: TGTGCCAGTAGTAAACAGTGGGGCCCCACAGATACGCAGTATTTT
d_gene: TRBD1; abundance: NA; v_gene: TRBV7-2; len: 14; j_gene: TRBJ2-5; CDR3aa: CASSLGTGGETQYF; CDR3nt: TGTGCCAGCAGCTTAGGGACAGGCGGGGAGACCCAGTACTTC
d_gene: NA; abundance: NA; v_gene: TRBV30; len: 10; j_gene: TRBJ1-1; CDR3aa: CAWRRTEAFF; CDR3nt: TGTGCCTGGAGGAGAACTGAAGCTTTCTTT
d_gene: NA; abundance: NA; v_gene: TRBV7-2; len: 16; j_gene: TRBJ2-1; CDR3aa: CASSPGGGLPHNEQFF; CDR3nt: TGTGCCAGCAGCCCCGGAGGGGGACTACCACACAATGAGCAGTTCTTC
d_gene: TRBD1; abundance: NA; v_gene: TRBV5-4; len: 17; j_gene: TRBJ1-3; CDR3aa: CASSPGPGQGSGNTIYF; CDR3nt: TGTGCCAGCAGCCCAGGACCGGGACAGGGCTCTGGAAACACCATATATTTT
d_gene: NA; abundance: NA; v_gene: TRBV4-3; len: 17; j_gene: TRBJ2-6; CDR3aa: CASSQPLWESGANVLTF; CDR3nt: TGCGCCAGCAGCCAACCCCTGTGGGAGTCTGGGGCCAACGTCCTGACTTTC
d_gene: NA; abundance: NA; v_gene: TRBV27; len: 15; j_gene: TRBJ1-4; CDR3aa: CASSREPATNEKLFF; CDR3nt: TGTGCCAGCAGTCGAGAACCTGCAACTAATGAAAAACTGTTTTTT
d_gene: TRBD2; abundance: few; v_gene: TRBV11-3; len: 16; j_gene: TRBJ2-3; CDR3aa: CASGTTGLAGQDTQYF; CDR3nt: TGTGCCAGTGGGACAACGGGACTAGCGGGACAAGATACGCAGTATTTT
d_gene: NA; abundance: few; v_gene: TRBV28; len: 15; j_gene: TRBJ1-4; CDR3aa: CASSPQGALSEKLFF; CDR3nt: TGTGCCAGCAGTCCCCAAGGGGCCCTGAGTGAAAAACTGTTTTTT
d_gene: TRBD1; abundance: NA; v_gene: TRBV25-1; len: 16; j_gene: TRBJ2-7; CDR3aa: CASSDSPGQGAYEQYF; CDR3nt: TGTGCCAGCAGTGATTCGCCGGGACAGGGGGCCTACGAGCAGTACTTC
d_gene: NA; abundance: NA; v_gene: TRBV27; len: 13; j_gene: TRBJ1-1; CDR3aa: CASSLRTSGGAFF; CDR3nt: TGTGCCAGCAGTTTACGGACGTCGGGGGGGGCTTTCTTT
d_gene: TRBD1; abundance: NA; v_gene: TRBV10-3; len: 14; j_gene: TRBJ2-7; CDR3aa: CAISETGGAYEQYF; CDR3nt: TGTGCCATCAGCGAGACAGGGGGAGCCTACGAGCAGTACTTC
d_gene: NA; abundance: NA; v_gene: TRBV14; len: 18; j_gene: TRBJ2-3; CDR3aa: CASSQDHAGAMSTDTQYF; CDR3nt: TGTGCCAGCAGCCAAGATCATGCAGGGGCGATGAGCACAGATACGCAGTATTTT
d_gene: TRBD1; abundance: NA; v_gene: TRBV5-8; len: 14; j_gene: TRBJ2-3; CDR3aa: CASLDRGKADTQYF; CDR3nt: TGTGCCAGCCTTGACAGGGGGAAGGCAGATACGCAGTATTTT
d_gene: NA; abundance: NA; v_gene: TRBV7-2; len: 14; j_gene: TRBJ2-2; CDR3aa: CASSFARDSGELFF; CDR3nt: TGTGCCAGCAGTTTCGCCAGGGACTCCGGGGAGCTGTTTTTT